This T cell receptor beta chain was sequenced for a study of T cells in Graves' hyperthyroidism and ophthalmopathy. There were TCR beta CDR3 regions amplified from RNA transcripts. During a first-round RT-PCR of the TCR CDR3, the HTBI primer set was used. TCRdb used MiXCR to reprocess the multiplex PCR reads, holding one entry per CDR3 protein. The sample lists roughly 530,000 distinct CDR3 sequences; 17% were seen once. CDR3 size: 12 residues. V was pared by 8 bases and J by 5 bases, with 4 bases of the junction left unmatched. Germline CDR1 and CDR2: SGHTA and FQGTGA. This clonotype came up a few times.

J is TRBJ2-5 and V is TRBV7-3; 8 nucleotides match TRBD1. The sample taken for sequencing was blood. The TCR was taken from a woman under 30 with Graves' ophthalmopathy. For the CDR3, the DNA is TGTGCCAGCGTCAGGGGGCGGGAGACCCAGTACTTC. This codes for CASVRGRETQYF.